This TCR beta chain was obtained from a study of T cells in Graves' hyperthyroidism and ophthalmopathy. The investigators amplified TCR beta CDR3 regions from RNA transcripts. Initially, a first-round RT-PCR of the TCR CDR3 employed the HTBI primer set. MiXCR, run by TCRdb on the multiplex PCR reads, gives a single entry per CDR3 protein. This repertoire shows around 240,000 distinct CDR3 sequences, about 14% found once; its top ten account for 13%. This clonotype showed up many times. Its specificity is unknown. Whole-study findings and limits: Blood also showed most of the thyroid clonotypes that were expanded above 0.001.

Newly diagnosed hyperthyroidism, duration under 2 months, in patients aged 18 to 65. Material: blood. The sequence derives from a middle-aged woman with Graves' hyperthyroidism that later progressed to Graves' ophthalmopathy.

CDR3 sequence: CSLSERGTQYF. The CDR3 DNA reads TGCAGTCTATCAGAAAGGGGGACCCAGTACTTC. This chain connects TRBV20-1 to TRBJ2-5, with D perhaps matching TRBD1 (5 bases). The CDR3 sequence is 11 residues long. V lost 8 bases and J 7 bases, leaving 14 bases between the germline ends. CDR1 is DFQATT, CDR2 SNEGSKA, per germline (reference sequence).